The subject of this entry is one T cell receptor beta chain. Seattle's enrolled individuals joined amid active infection and were then monitored longitudinally. Authors' analysis steps: It was from reference gene primer amplification that nucleated cell counts were estimated. Generated by immunoSEQ multiplex PCR, the TCRdb table keeps only in-frame clones and is missing some. V, J and clone size derive from that table, while D and trimming were established from the DNA sequence. The repertoire has 200,000 to 250,000 clones, around 85% of them found once; the top ten carry 2.4%. This specimen belongs to a study of blood T cell repertoires in COVID-19. Study-level background: From the United States, Italy and Spain came samples of acute and convalescent COVID-19. In each case, the material was cDNA or gDNA derived from T cells, B-cell-depleted T cells, or PBMCs.

The sequence was collected from a woman in her 70s with COVID-19, enrolled during active disease. Sequencing was carried out using peripheral blood.

The CDR3 bases are TGTGCCAGCAGCCAAGGGGGGACAGTTGAAAAACTGTTTTTT. Translating it yields CASSQGGTVEKLFF. This chain links TRBV3-1 (or the pseudogene TRBV3-2) with TRBJ1-4; the match to TRBD1 covers 7 bases. The J segment lost 7 bases and the V segment lost 1 base, leaving 3 bases of the junction unmatched. The CDR3 is 14 residues long. From germline, CDR1 is LGHDT and CDR2 YNNKEL (reference sequence).